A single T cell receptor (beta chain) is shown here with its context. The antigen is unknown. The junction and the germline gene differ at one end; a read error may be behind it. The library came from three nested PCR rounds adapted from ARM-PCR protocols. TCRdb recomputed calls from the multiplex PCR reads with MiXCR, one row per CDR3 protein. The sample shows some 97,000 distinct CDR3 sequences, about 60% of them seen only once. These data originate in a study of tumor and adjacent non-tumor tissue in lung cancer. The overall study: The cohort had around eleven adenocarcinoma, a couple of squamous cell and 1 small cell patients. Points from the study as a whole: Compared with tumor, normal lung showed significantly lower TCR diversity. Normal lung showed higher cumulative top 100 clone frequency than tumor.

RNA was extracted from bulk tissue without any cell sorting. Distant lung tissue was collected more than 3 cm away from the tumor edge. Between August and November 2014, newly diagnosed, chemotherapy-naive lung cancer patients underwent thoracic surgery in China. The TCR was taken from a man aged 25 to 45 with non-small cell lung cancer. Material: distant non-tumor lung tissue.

CDR3 DNA: TGCAGTGCTAGAGTGGGGGACCCCTACAATGAGCAATTCTTC. This codes for CSARVGDPYNEQFF. The J gene is TRBJ2-1, the V gene TRBV20-1; D is perhaps TRBD1 or TRBD2 (5 bases each). The CDR3 is made up of 14 amino acids. CDR1 DFQATT and CDR2 SNEGSKA come from the germline V gene (reference sequence).